This T cell receptor beta chain comes out of a study of T cells in Graves' hyperthyroidism and ophthalmopathy. Study details: Before treatment of any kind, peripheral blood was taken at initial diagnosis.

General study results and limits: The majority of expanded thyroid clonotypes above 0.001 also appeared in blood.

TCR beta CDR3 regions were amplified from RNA transcripts. The HTBI set primed first-round TCR CDR3 RT-PCR. TCRdb re-called the multiplex PCR reads through MiXCR, storing one row per CDR3 protein. The profile shows 300,000 or so distinct CDR3 sequences, 20% to 25% of them singletons. PBMCs were sourced from less than 13 ml fresh peripheral blood. V shed 0 bases and J shed 2 bases, with 13 bases lying between them. The CDR3 extends over 16 amino acids. Per germline, CDR1 MGHRA and CDR2 YSYEKL. Remarks on this clonotype: Its antigen is unknown.

This receptor was obtained from a woman between 45 and 60 years old with Graves' hyperthyroidism. Sequencing was done on a sample of blood. This chain uses TRBV4-1 with TRBJ2-5; D is unclear. The CDR3 loop is CASSQDGLVLQETQYF. CDR3 nucleotides: TGCGCCAGCAGCCAAGATGGGTTGGTGCTTCAAGAGACCCAGTACTTC.